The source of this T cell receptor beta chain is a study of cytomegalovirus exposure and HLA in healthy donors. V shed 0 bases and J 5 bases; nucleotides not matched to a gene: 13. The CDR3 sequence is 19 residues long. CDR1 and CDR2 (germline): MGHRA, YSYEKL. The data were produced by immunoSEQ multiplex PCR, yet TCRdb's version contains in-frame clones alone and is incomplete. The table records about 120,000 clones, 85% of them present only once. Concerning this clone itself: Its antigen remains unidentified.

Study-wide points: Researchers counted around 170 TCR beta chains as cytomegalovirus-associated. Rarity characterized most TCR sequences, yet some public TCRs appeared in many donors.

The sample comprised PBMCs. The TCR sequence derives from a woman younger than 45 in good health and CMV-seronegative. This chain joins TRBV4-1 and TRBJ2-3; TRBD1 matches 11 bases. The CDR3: CASSQDPAGGTGGIDTQYF. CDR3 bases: TGCGCCAGCAGCCAAGATCCGGCCGGAGGGACAGGGGGTATAGATACGCAGTATTTT.